The source of this T cell receptor beta chain is a study of T cells after yellow fever vaccination. Regarding the study as a whole: Reappearance after the booster was seen for most primary-vaccination clones, at around 95% CD4 and 85% to 90% CD8. Some clonotypes, a small share, were shared between CD4 and CD8 compartments.

Per the germline V gene, CDR1 is LGHNA and CDR2 is YSLEER. CDR3 length equals 14 residues. V was pared by 0 bases and J by 1 base, with 7 bases between. Production of TCR cDNA was by 5'RACE template switching, which also added a universal primer site and UMIs. Each CDR3 protein gets one entry after TCRdb re-called the 5' RACE reads with MiXCR. The profile shows a few hundred thousand distinct CDR3 sequences, roughly 4.3% of them singletons. This clonotype was counted only a few times. Its specificity is not known. The input for sequencing was PBMCs, taken 5 days after the yellow fever booster vaccination. V and J are TRBV4-3 and TRBJ2-7, with D hard to call. The receptor was derived from a man aged 18 to 35 who received the YFV17D yellow fever vaccine. The chain's CDR3 is CASSQEPASYEQYF. CDR3 in DNA: TGCGCCAGCAGCCAAGAACCGGCTTCCTACGAGCAGTACTTC.